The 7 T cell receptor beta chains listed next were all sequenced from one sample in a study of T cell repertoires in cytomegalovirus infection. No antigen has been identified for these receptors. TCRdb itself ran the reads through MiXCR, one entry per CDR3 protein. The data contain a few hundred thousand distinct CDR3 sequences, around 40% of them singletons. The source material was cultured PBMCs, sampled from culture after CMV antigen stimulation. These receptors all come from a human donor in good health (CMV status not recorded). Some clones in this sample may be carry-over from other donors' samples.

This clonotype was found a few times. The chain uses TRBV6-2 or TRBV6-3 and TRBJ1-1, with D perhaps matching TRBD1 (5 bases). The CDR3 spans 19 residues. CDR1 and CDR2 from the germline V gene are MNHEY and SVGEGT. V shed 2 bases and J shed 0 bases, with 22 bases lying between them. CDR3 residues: CASSYTRTRREFLNTEAFF. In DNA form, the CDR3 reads TGTGCCAGCAGTTACACGAGGACAAGACGGGAATTTTTGAACACTGAAGCTTTCTTT.

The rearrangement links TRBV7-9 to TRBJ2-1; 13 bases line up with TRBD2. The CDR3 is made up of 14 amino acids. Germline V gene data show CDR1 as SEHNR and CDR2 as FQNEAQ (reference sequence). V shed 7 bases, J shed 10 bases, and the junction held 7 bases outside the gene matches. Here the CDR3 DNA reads TGTGCCAGCACTCCCGGGACTAGCGGGACAGAGCAGTTCTTC. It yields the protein CASTPGTSGTEQFF.

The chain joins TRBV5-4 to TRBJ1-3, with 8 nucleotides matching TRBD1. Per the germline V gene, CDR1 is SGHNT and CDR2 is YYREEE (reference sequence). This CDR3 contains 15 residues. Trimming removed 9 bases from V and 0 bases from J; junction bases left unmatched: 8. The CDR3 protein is CATVDRGGSGNTIYF. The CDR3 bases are TGTGCCACCGTAGACAGGGGAGGCTCTGGAAACACCATATATTTT.

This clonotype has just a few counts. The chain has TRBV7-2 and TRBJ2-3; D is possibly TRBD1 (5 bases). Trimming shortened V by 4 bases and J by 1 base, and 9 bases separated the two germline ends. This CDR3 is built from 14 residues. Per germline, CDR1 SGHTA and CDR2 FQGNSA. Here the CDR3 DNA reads TGTGCCAGCAGCTCCTTGGGGCGCACAGATACGCAGTATTTT. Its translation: CASSSLGRTDTQYF.

CDR3 sequence: CASSLWVTGAETQYF. The CDR3 bases are TGTGCCAGCAGCTTATGGGTAACAGGGGCAGAGACCCAGTACTTC. The chain employs TRBV7-9 and TRBJ2-5; TRBD1 matches 7 bases. Germline V gene lookup returns CDR1 SEHNR and CDR2 FQNEAQ (reference sequence). The CDR3 is made up of 15 amino acids. V was pared by 2 bases and J by 4 bases, with 7 bases of the junction left unmatched.

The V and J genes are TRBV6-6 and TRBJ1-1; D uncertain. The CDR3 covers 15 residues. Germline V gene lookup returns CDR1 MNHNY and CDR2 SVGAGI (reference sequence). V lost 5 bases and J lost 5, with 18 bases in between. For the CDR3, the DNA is TGTGCCAGCAGTCGCGCTGGGCCCCCTGGGACTGAAGCTTTCTTT. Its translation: CASSRAGPPGTEAFF.

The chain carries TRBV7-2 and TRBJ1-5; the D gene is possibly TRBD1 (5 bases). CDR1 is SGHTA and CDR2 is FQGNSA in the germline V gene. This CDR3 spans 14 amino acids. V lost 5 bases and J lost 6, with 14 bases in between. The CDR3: CASSALGGAQPQHF. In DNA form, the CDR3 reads TGTGCCAGCAGCGCATTGGGGGGAGCTCAGCCCCAGCATTTT.